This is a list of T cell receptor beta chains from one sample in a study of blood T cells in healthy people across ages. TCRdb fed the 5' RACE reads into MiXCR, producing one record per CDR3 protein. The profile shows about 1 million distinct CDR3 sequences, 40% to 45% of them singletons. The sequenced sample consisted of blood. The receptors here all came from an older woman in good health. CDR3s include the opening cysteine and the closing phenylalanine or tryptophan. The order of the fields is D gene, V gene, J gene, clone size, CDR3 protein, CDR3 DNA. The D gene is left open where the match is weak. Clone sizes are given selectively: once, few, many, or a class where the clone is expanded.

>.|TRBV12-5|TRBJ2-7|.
CASGSDGRREQYF
TGTGCTAGTGGTTCCGACGGCCGGCGCGAGCAGTACTTC
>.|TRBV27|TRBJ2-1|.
CASSLDRGGGDNEQFF
TGTGCCAGCAGTTTAGACAGGGGAGGGGGCGACAATGAGCAGTTCTTC
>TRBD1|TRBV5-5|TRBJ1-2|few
CASSLAGGDRANNYGYTF
TGTGCCAGCAGCTTGGCCGGGGGGGACAGGGCGAATAACTATGGCTACACCTTC
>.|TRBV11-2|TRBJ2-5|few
CASRPTGSETQYF
TGTGCCAGCAGACCAACAGGGTCGGAGACCCAGTACTTC
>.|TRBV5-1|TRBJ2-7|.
CASSLLSAGPYEQYF
TGCGCCAGCAGCTTGTTAAGCGCGGGTCCCTACGAGCAGTACTTC
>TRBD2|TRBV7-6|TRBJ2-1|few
CASSSPGLAGQRSYNEQFF
TGTGCCAGCAGCTCACCGGGACTAGCGGGACAGCGCTCCTACAATGAGCAGTTCTTC
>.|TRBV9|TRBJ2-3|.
CASSVGLGRGQLVGTDTQYF
TGTGCCAGCAGCGTAGGGCTCGGCAGGGGACAATTGGTGGGCACAGATACGCAGTATTTT
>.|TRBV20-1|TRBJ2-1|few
CSARIQGSYNEQFF
TGCAGTGCTAGAATACAGGGTTCCTACAATGAGCAGTTCTTC
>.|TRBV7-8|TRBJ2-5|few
CASSLKVETQYF
TGTGCCAGCAGCTTAAAGGTGGAGACCCAGTACTTC
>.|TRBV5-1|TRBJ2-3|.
CACSFDGTSRTDTQYF
TGCGCCTGCAGCTTCGATGGTACTAGTAGGACAGATACGCAGTATTTT
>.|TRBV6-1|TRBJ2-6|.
CASSAVTGANVLTF
TGTGCCAGCAGTGCTGTAACTGGGGCCAACGTCCTGACTTTC
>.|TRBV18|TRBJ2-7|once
CASSAGQSAYEQYF
TGTGCCAGCTCCGCGGGACAGTCTGCCTACGAGCAGTACTTC
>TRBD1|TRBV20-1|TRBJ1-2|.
CSARVPGQGYGYTF
TGCAGTGCTAGAGTTCCCGGACAGGGATATGGCTACACCTTC
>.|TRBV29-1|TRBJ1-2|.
CSVAPKMRDYGYTF
TGCAGCGTCGCCCCCAAGATGAGGGACTATGGCTACACCTTC
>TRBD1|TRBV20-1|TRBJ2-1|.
CSATSRKDRTEQFF
TGCAGTGCAACCTCCCGGAAGGACAGGACCGAGCAGTTCTTC
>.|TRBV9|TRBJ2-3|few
CASSPPGRGTDTQYF
TGTGCCAGCAGCCCCCCCGGGCGAGGCACAGATACGCAGTATTTT
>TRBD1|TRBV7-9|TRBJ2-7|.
CASSFRPIGQGERYEQYF
TGTGCCAGCAGCTTTAGGCCGATAGGACAGGGGGAAAGGTACGAGCAGTACTTC
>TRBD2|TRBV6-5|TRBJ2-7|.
CASSYSPGGTYEQYF
TGTGCCAGCAGTTACTCCCCGGGAGGGACCTACGAGCAGTACTTC
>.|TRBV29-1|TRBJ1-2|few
CSVEWGESGYTF
TGCAGCGTTGAGTGGGGCGAGTCTGGCTACACCTTC
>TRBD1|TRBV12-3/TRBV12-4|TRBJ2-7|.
CASSLLRLTGASFYEQYF
TGTGCCAGCAGTCTGCTACGCCTTACAGGGGCCTCCTTCTACGAGCAGTACTTC
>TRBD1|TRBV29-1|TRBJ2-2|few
CSVLQGTGELFF
TGCAGCGTATTACAGGGGACCGGGGAGCTGTTTTTT
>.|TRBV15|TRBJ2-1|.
CATRDRYNEQFF
TGTGCCACCAGGGACAGATACAATGAGCAGTTCTTC
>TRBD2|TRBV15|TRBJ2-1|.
CATSRDPGGRVNEQFF
TGTGCCACCAGCAGAGATCCGGGAGGCCGAGTCAATGAGCAGTTCTTC
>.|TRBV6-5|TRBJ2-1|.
CASRPKQQFF
TGTGCCAGCAGGCCTAAACAGCAGTTCTTC